This TCR beta chain was profiled in a study of cytomegalovirus exposure and HLA in healthy donors. This clone was picked up a small number of times. Amplification used 60 Vbeta primers and 13 Jbeta primers. The data were produced by immunoSEQ multiplex PCR, yet TCRdb's version contains in-frame clones alone and is incomplete. This table holds 100,000 to 150,000 clones, approximately 80% found once. Germline values: CDR1 MGHRA, CDR2 YSYEKL. The CDR3 covers 18 residues. Losses at the gene ends were 4 bases for V and 2 bases for J; bases not matched to a gene: 9. Material: PBMCs. The source is a man aged 50-59 years in good health and CMV-seronegative. This chain links TRBV4-1 with TRBJ2-4; 12 positions agree with TRBD1. CDR3 in DNA: TGCGCCAGCAGCCCAGGGGGACAGGGGGCGCGATCCAAAAACATTCAGTACTTC. As protein: CASSPGGQGARSKNIQYF.